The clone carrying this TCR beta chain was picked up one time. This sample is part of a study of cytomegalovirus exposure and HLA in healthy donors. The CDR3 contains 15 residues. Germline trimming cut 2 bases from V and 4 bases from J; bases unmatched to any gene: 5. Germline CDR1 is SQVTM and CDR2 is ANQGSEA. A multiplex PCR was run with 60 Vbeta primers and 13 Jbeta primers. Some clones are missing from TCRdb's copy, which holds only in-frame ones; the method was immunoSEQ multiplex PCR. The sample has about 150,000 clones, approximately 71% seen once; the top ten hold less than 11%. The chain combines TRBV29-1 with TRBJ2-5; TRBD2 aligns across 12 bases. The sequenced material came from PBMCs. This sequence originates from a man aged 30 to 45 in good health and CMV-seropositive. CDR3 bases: TGCAGCGTTGAAAGACTAGCGGGAGTAATAGAGACCCAGTACTTC. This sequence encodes CSVERLAGVIETQYF. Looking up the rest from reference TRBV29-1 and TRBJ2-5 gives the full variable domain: SAVISQKPSRDICQRGTSLTIQCQVDSQVTMMFWYRQQPGQSLTLIATANQGSEATYESGFVIDKFPISRPNLTFSTLTVSNMSPEDSSIYLCSVERLAGVIETQYFGPGTRLLVL.